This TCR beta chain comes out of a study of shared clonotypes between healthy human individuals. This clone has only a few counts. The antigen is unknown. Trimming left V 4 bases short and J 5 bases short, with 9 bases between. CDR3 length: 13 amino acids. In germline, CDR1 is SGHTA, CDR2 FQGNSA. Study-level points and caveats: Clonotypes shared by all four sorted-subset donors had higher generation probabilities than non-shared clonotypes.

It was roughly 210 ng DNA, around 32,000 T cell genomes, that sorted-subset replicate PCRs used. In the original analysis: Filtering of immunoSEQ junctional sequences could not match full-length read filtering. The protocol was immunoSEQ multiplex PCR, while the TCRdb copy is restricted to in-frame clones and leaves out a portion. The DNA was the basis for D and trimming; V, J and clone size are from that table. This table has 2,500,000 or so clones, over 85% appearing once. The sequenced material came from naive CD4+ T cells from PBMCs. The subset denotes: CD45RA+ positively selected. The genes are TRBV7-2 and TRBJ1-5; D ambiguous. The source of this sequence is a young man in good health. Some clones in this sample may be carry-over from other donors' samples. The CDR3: CASSSVVDQPQHF. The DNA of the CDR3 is TGTGCCAGCAGCTCGGTGGTGGATCAGCCCCAGCATTTT.